This paragraph reports one TCR beta chain. TCRdb used MiXCR to reprocess the 5' RACE reads, holding one entry per CDR3 protein. The sample records 85,000 to 100,000 distinct CDR3 sequences, 15% to 20% being singletons. The CDR3 extends over 12 amino acids. The germline CDR1 and CDR2 sequences are DFQATT and SNEGSKA (reference sequence). V lost 1 base and J 2 bases, leaving 5 bases between the germline ends. The data were taken from a study of T cells of healthy individuals. This sequence was found in a human donor in good health. The rearrangement uses TRBV20-1 and TRBJ2-5, with unresolved D. CDR3 nucleotide sequence: TGCAGTGCTAGAGGTCTACAAGAGACCCAGTACTTC. Protein product: CSARGLQETQYF.